Each of the 22 T cell receptor beta chains below was sequenced from the same sample in a study of tumour-infiltrating T cells in Burkitt lymphoma. Profiling relied on immunoSEQ multiplex PCR, and the TCRdb table lists in-frame clones only, not all of them. The sample shows more than 2,000 clones, around 24% of them seen only once. The sample taken for sequencing was tumor tissue from a relapse. The receptor source for this set is a human donor with relapsed Burkitt lymphoma. Some clones in this sample may be carry-over from other donors' samples.

This chain links TRBV7-6 with TRBJ1-4, with 7 bases that match TRBD1. The CDR3 is 15 residues long. The germline V gene encodes CDR1 SGHVS and CDR2 FNYEAQ. The trim removed 5 bases at V and 3 bases at J, leaving 6 bases unmatched. The CDR3 protein is CASSRRGQPNEKLFF. DNA of the CDR3: TGTGCCAGCAGCCGTAGGGGACAGCCTAATGAAAAACTGTTTTTT.

The table lists this clone with a count of one. The genes are TRBV27 and TRBJ2-1; D may match TRBD1 or TRBD2 (6 bases each). Germline values: CDR1 MNHEY, CDR2 SMNVEV (reference sequence). Trimming removed 3 bases from V and 5 bases from J, with 17 bases in between. This CDR3 spans 16 amino acids. Here the CDR3 reads CASSFGGPGANNEQFF. The CDR3 DNA reads TGTGCCAGCAGTTTCGGAGGACCGGGGGCGAACAATGAGCAGTTCTTC.

V is TRBV5-1 and J is TRBJ2-7; TRBD2 matches at 10 bases. Losses at the gene ends were 0 bases for V and 3 bases for J; bases not matched to a gene: 15. Per germline, CDR1 SGHRS and CDR2 YFSETQ. The CDR3 covers 19 residues. The CDR3 loop reads CASSLVGLAGAQLFYEQYF. The CDR3 DNA sequence: TGCGCCAGCAGCTTGGTAGGTCTAGCGGGGGCCCAGTTATTCTACGAGCAGTACTTC.

This clone was counted between two and nine times. V gene TRBV10-3 combines with J gene TRBJ1-6; D gene ambiguous. Germline V lookup: CDR1 ENHRY, CDR2 SYGVKD. V was shortened by 2 bases and J by 7 bases, with 9 bases between the two germline ends. There are 14 residues in the CDR3. The CDR3 sequence is CAISENFENSPLHF. CDR3 nucleotides: TGTGCCATCAGTGAGAATTTCGAGAATTCACCCCTCCACTTT.

This clone was counted only a few times. The chain is built from TRBV7-6 and TRBJ2-7; TRBD2 aligns across 10 bases. The CDR3 contains 17 residues. CDR1 SGHVS and CDR2 FNYEAQ come from the germline V gene. The junction had 12 bases not matched to a gene; V was cut back by 5 bases and J by 2 bases. The CDR3 sequence is CASSTHRVAGGPYEQYF. The CDR3 DNA reads TGTGCCAGCAGCACCCACCGGGTAGCGGGGGGCCCCTACGAGCAGTACTTC. Full variable domain (remainder filled in from reference TRBV7-6 and TRBJ2-7): GAGVSQSPRYKVTKRGQDVALRCDPISGHVSLYWYRQALGQGPEFLTYFNYEAQQDKSGLPNDRFSAERPEGSISTLTIQRTEQRDSAMYRCASSTHRVAGGPYEQYFGPGTRLTVT.

The chain carries TRBV6-6 and TRBJ1-6, with D perhaps matching TRBD1 (5 bases). Germline lookup yields CDR1 MNHNY and CDR2 SVGAGI (reference sequence). With 0 bases removed from V and 7 bases from J, the gap between germline ends came to 10 bases. The CDR3 sequence is 15 residues long. The DNA of the CDR3 is TGTGCCAGCAGTTACTCGATAGGGGTAAATTCACCCCTCCACTTT. Translated, it gives CASSYSIGVNSPLHF.

The gene calls are TRBV19 and TRBJ1-5; a possible D gene is TRBD1 (5 bases). Germline V lookup: CDR1 LNHDA, CDR2 SQIVND (reference sequence). V was clipped by 4 bases and J by 4 bases, with 14 bases between them. This CDR3 contains 15 residues. CDR3 amino acids: CASSRRRDSNQPQHF. The CDR3 region has the DNA TGTGCCAGTAGTAGAAGGCGTGACAGTAATCAGCCCCAGCATTTT.

The rearrangement links TRBV6-1 to TRBJ2-7, with D maybe TRBD2 (6 bases). Germline-derived CDR1 and CDR2 are MNHNS and SASEGT. Trimming pared 2 bases from V and 7 bases from J, leaving 21 bases between. The CDR3 extends over 16 amino acids. The CDR3 DNA reads TGTGCCAGCAGTGAAAATCGGAGGCGGGGCCAGACGGAGCAGTACTTC. As protein: CASSENRRRGQTEQYF.

This clone was seen more than once but under ten times. J is TRBJ1-3 and V is TRBV9; D ambiguous. Trimming cost V 0 bases and J 9 bases, with 7 bases left between them. Germline V gene sequence: CDR1 SGDLS, CDR2 YYNGEE. This CDR3 region has 12 residues. This CDR3 reads CASSVGRGTIYF. In nucleotides, the CDR3 is TGTGCCAGCAGCGTAGGCCGGGGCACCATATATTTT.

The V call is TRBV5-6, the J call TRBJ2-5; D unresolved. This CDR3 comprises 12 residues. The germline V gene has CDR1 SGHDT and CDR2 YYEEEE. With 6 bases removed from V and 4 bases from J, the gap between germline ends came to 10 bases. The CDR3 nucleotides read TGTGCCAGCACCCTACTGGGAGAGACCCAGTACTTC. This translates into CASTLLGETQYF.

The chain employs TRBV7-8 and TRBJ2-3, with a possible D match to TRBD2 (6 bases). CDR1 is SGHVS and CDR2 is FQNEAQ in the germline V gene. The CDR3 has 14 amino acids. Trimming took 6 bases from V and 5 from J, leaving 15 bases between them. The CDR3 here is CASSSQTGGDTQYF. CDR3 bases: TGTGCCAGCAGTTCTCAGACCGGGGGAGATACGCAGTATTTT.

The rearrangement uses TRBV11-1 and TRBJ2-3; 8 nucleotides line up with TRBD1. The V and J ends lost 5 bases and 2 bases, in that order; junction bases with no gene match: 9. Germline V lookup: CDR1 SGHAT, CDR2 FQDESV (reference sequence). The CDR3 contains 16 residues. CDR3 in DNA: TGTGCCAGCAGCCCCGGGACAGGCCTTTCCACAGATACGCAGTATTTT. As protein: CASSPGTGLSTDTQYF.

The chain links TRBV5-4 to TRBJ2-6; TRBD1 or TRBD2 may be the D gene (5 bases each). The V gene's germline CDR1 is SGHNT and CDR2 YYREEE (reference sequence). The CDR3 has 15 residues. Trimming pared 1 base from V and 4 bases from J, leaving 9 bases between. CDR3 in amino acids: CASSLSGTGANVLTF. The CDR3 DNA follows: TGTGCCAGCAGCTTGTCGGGGACCGGGGCCAACGTCCTGACTTTC.

The V call is TRBV6-1, the J call TRBJ1-2, with D hard to call. This CDR3 is 11 amino acids long. The ends were cut back, 6 bases at V and 3 bases at J, with 5 bases in the middle. CDR1 and CDR2 (germline): MNHNS, SASEGT. The CDR3 region is CASSVDYGYTF. The CDR3 DNA reads as TGTGCCAGCAGCGTTGACTATGGCTACACCTTC.

In this sample, this clone turned up a few times. The V gene is TRBV29-1, the J gene TRBJ1-2, with TRBD1 as a possible D gene (6 bases). The CDR3 consists of 12 residues. V was clipped by 3 bases and J by 4 bases, with 9 bases between them. CDR1 is SQVTM and CDR2 is ANQGSEA in the germline V gene. CDR3 region: CSVDRGGYGYTF. CDR3 DNA sequence: TGCAGCGTTGACAGGGGAGGCTATGGCTACACCTTC.

There are a few counts of this clone. V usage is TRBV2 and J usage is TRBJ2-7; D may be TRBD1 (5 bases). Trimming left V 8 bases short and J 2 bases short, with 25 bases between. Per the germline V gene, CDR1 is SNHLY and CDR2 is FYNNEI. This CDR3 region has 17 residues. The CDR3 DNA reads as TGTGCCAGCCCACAGGACCGAATTTTACGGAACACCTACGAGCAGTACTTC. Its protein product is CASPQDRILRNTYEQYF.

This clone was seen only a few times. V usage is TRBV11-2 and J usage is TRBJ1-6, with 7 bases aligning to TRBD1. The CDR3 loop spans 14 amino acids. CDR1 is SGHAT and CDR2 is FQNNGV in the germline V gene. V lost 6 bases, J lost 7 bases, and 6 bases stayed unmatched. CDR3 residues: CASSHRDRNSPLHF. DNA of the CDR3: TGTGCCAGCAGTCACCGGGACAGAAATTCACCCCTCCACTTT.

In this sample, this clone turned up a few times. The genes are TRBV9 and TRBJ2-3; D gene uncertain. The CDR3 covers 16 residues. The germline CDR1 and CDR2 sequences are SGDLS and YYNGEE. V dropped 0 bases and J dropped 0 bases, with 11 bases sitting between them. This CDR3 is CASSVDSPSSTDTQYF. The CDR3 nucleotides are TGTGCCAGCAGCGTAGATAGTCCGTCTAGCACAGATACGCAGTATTTT.

This clone is labeled large. In DNA, the CDR3 is TGTGCCAGCAGCCGGGATGGGAATGAGCAGTTCTTC. Translating gives CASSRDGNEQFF. J is TRBJ2-1 and V is TRBV9; weak D call: TRBD2 (5 bases). The CDR3 loop spans 12 amino acids. The V gene lost 4 bases and the J gene lost 7 bases, with 9 bases spanning the gap. The germline V gene has CDR1 SGDLS and CDR2 YYNGEE.

This chain uses TRBV4-1 with TRBJ1-2; D is unresolved. CDR3 length equals 17 residues. V was pared by 0 bases and J by 2 bases, with 16 bases between. Germline loops: CDR1 MGHRA, CDR2 YSYEKL. CDR3 amino acids: CASSQELRDGENYGYTF. The CDR3 DNA sequence: TGCGCCAGCAGCCAAGAACTTCGCGACGGCGAGAACTATGGCTACACCTTC.

About this clone: Germline and junction disagree at one end, which may indicate a read error. The rearrangement uses TRBV6-5 and TRBJ2-1, with 8 bases that match TRBD2. CDR1 is MNHEY and CDR2 is SVGAGI in the germline V gene. The CDR3 consists of 15 residues. CDR3 sequence: CASSYSGGWGNEQFF. CDR3 DNA: TGTGCCAGCAGCTACTCGGGGGGGTGGGGCAATGAGCAGTTCTTC.

This clone rates as medium-sized. This chain joins TRBV6-1 and TRBJ2-1, with unresolved D. V was shortened by 3 bases and J by 3 bases, with 6 bases between the two germline ends. The CDR3 has 13 amino acids. Germline V gives CDR1 MNHNS, CDR2 SASEGT. The CDR3: CASSDWNYNEQFF. The CDR3 region has the DNA TGTGCCAGCAGTGATTGGAACTACAATGAGCAGTTCTTC.